The 5 T cell receptor beta chains given below trace back to one sample, sequenced in a study of blood T cell repertoires in COVID-19. The table came from immunoSEQ multiplex PCR; TCRdb's copy has only in-frame clones and leaves some out. The table lists just under 150,000 clones, approximately 89% of them singletons. Sequences were obtained from peripheral blood. The receptors derive from a human donor in a cohort sampled during active COVID-19.

This sequence joins TRBV18 and TRBJ2-5; 14 positions agree with TRBD2. Germline CDR1 is KGHSH and CDR2 is LQKENI. Unmatched junction bases numbered 2, after V lost 3 bases and J lost 5 bases. The CDR3 is 15 amino acids. The CDR3 region is CASSPRLAGGETQYF. CDR3 bases: TGTGCCAGCTCACCCCGACTAGCGGGGGGGGAGACCCAGTACTTC.

The chain couples TRBV19 to TRBJ1-2; D unresolved. V was cut by 4 bases and J by 5 bases, with 11 bases left in between. The CDR3 loop spans 13 amino acids. From germline, CDR1 is LNHDA and CDR2 SQIVND (reference sequence). CDR3 loop: CASSTLRQYGYTF. The CDR3 DNA reads TGTGCCAGTAGTACATTGCGGCAGTATGGCTACACCTTC.

This chain links TRBV6-5 with TRBJ1-5; a possible D gene is TRBD1 (6 bases). Trimming took 8 bases from V and 5 from J, leaving 13 bases between them. This CDR3 has 13 residues. Germline V CDR1 and CDR2: MNHEY, SVGAGI. CDR3: CASGGGGYQPQHF. As DNA, the CDR3 is TGTGCCAGCGGGGGGGGCGGCTATCAGCCCCAGCATTTT.

The genes are TRBV19 and TRBJ1-1; D not certain. The V and J ends lost 7 bases and 4 bases respectively, with 13 bases between them. Germline assignment: CDR1 LNHDA and CDR2 SQIVND (reference sequence). The CDR3 runs to 13 residues. CDR3 loop: CASTATKVTEAFF. The CDR3 DNA is TGTGCCAGTACCGCAACTAAGGTCACTGAAGCTTTCTTT.

This clone turned up a few times. The J gene is TRBJ1-1, the V gene TRBV6-2 or TRBV6-3; no definite D call. The CDR3 has 14 residues. CDR1 and CDR2 (germline): MNHEY, SVGEGT. The V gene lost 6 bases and the J gene lost 2 bases, with 13 bases spanning the gap. The CDR3 region has the DNA TGTGCCAGCAGCCTAGGGAGTGGAAACACTGAAGCTTTCTTT. It encodes CASSLGSGNTEAFF.